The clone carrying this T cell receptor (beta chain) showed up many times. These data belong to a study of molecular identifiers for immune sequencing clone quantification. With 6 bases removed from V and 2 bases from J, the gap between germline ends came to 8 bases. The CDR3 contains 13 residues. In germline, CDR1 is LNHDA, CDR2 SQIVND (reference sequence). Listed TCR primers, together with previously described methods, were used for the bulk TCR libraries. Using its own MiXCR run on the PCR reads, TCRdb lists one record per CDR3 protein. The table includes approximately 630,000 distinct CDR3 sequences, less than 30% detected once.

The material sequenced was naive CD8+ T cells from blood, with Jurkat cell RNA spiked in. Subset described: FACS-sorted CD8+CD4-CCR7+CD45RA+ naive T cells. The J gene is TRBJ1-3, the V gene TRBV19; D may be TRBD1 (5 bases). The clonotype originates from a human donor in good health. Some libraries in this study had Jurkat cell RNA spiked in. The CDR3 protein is CASRMGPGNTIYF. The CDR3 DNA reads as TGTGCCAGTAGGATGGGGCCTGGAAACACCATATATTTT.